What follows describes a single TCR beta chain. This sample was taken from a study of T cell responses to AZD1222 COVID-19 vaccine. Libraries were prepared by immunoSEQ multiplex PCR; TCRdb keeps only in-frame clonotypes and omits some of them. Seen here are roughly 120,000 clones, 88% observed once, and the top ten hold approximately 4%. CDR1 and CDR2 from the germline V gene are LNHNV and YYDKDF (reference sequence). Trimming stripped 1 base from V and 4 bases from J, with 7 bases between. The CDR3 loop spans 13 amino acids. The sequencing here drew on peripheral blood, taken on day 0 of AZD1222 vaccination. The V and J genes are TRBV15 and TRBJ1-1; no firm D call. The sequence derives from an adult in good health. CDR3 sequence (DNA): TGTGCCACCAGCAGAGGATCGGGCACTGAAGCTTTCTTT. Its protein product is CATSRGSGTEAFF.